Listed here are 4 T cell receptor beta chains from one sample, sequenced in a study of T-cell memory formation after mild COVID-19. MiXCR, applied by TCRdb to the 5' RACE reads, yields one record per CDR3 protein. The data show just over 300,000 distinct CDR3 sequences, with around 19% seen just once and 20% to 25% held by the top ten. The sequencing sample was made of PBMCs or a T cell subset sorted from them (not recorded which). Every receptor here comes from a young man who had mild COVID-19 (a few samples of this study predate the infection). Cell type and time point are not known.

This sequence joins TRBV3-1 and TRBJ1-6; D uncertain. This CDR3 comprises 15 residues. Trimming removed 0 bases at V and 6 bases at J, with 9 bases between. The germline CDR1 and CDR2 sequences are LGHDT and YNNKEL (reference sequence). CDR3 in DNA: TGTGCCAGCAGCCAAGAATCCGAGAGTAATTCACCCCTCCACTTT. The encoded protein is CASSQESESNSPLHF.

The rearrangement links TRBV3-1 to TRBJ1-1, with D unresolved. Trimming took off 1 base at V and 11 bases at J, with 14 bases between the two ends. CDR3 length: 13 amino acids. The germline V gene encodes CDR1 LGHDT and CDR2 YNNKEL (reference sequence). Here the CDR3 reads CASSQVRPGPAFF. The CDR3, as DNA: TGTGCCAGCAGCCAAGTACGTCCCGGACCCGCTTTCTTT.

The chain has TRBV7-6 and TRBJ2-1; 14 bases fit TRBD2. Germline assignment: CDR1 SGHVS and CDR2 FNYEAQ. The CDR3 spans 20 residues. The trim removed 0 bases at V and 3 bases at J, leaving 10 bases unmatched. This CDR3 reads CASSLAGTSGGPGVYNEQFF. CDR3 nucleotides: TGTGCCAGCAGCTTAGCCGGGACTAGCGGGGGACCCGGGGTCTACAATGAGCAGTTCTTC.

This clonotype was picked up a small number of times. The V call is TRBV20-1, the J call TRBJ2-3, with a weak D call TRBD1 (8 bases). The CDR3 runs to 15 residues. CDR1 is DFQATT, CDR2 SNEGSKA, per germline (reference sequence). V shed 1 base and J shed 3 bases, with 14 bases lying between them. The CDR3 sequence: CSARGTQGGTDTQYF. CDR3 nucleotide sequence: TGCAGTGCTAGAGGAACACAGGGGGGGACAGATACGCAGTATTTT.